The clone carrying this TCR beta chain was seen repeatedly, ten times or more. A single record per CDR3 protein comes from TCRdb applying MiXCR to the RACE reads. The sample lists around 110,000 distinct CDR3 sequences, 12% occurring once. The data originate from a study of human T cells and chemical hapten exposure. The CDR3 covers 16 residues. Looked up from germline, CDR1 is SGDLS and CDR2 is YYNGEE. The V gene lost 4 bases and the J gene lost 3 bases, with 19 bases spanning the gap. As to time point: patch test 1, 2 weeks after DPC sensitization. Treatment indicated: therapeutic diphenylcyclopropenone sensitization with weekly scalp DPC.

The clonotype comes from a woman in her 50s with alopecia areata. Some clones in this sample may be carry-over from other donors' samples. The sequencing here drew on whole blood, taken in connection with sensitization to the hapten diphenylcyclopropenone (DPC). This chain uses TRBV9 with TRBJ1-2, with D unresolved. This CDR3 reads CASSPEVAGAYYGYTF. CDR3 nucleotide sequence: TGTGCCAGCAGCCCTGAGGTTGCGGGCGCTTACTATGGCTACACCTTC.